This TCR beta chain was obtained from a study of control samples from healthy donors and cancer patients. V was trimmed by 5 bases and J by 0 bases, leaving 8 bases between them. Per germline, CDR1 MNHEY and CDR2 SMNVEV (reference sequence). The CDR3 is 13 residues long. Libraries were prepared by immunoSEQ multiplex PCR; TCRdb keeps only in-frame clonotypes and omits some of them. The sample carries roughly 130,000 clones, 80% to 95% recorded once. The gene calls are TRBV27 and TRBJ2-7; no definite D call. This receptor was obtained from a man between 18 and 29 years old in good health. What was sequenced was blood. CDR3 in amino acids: CASSRANSYEQYF. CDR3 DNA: TGTGCCAGCAGTAGGGCCAACTCCTACGAGCAGTACTTC.